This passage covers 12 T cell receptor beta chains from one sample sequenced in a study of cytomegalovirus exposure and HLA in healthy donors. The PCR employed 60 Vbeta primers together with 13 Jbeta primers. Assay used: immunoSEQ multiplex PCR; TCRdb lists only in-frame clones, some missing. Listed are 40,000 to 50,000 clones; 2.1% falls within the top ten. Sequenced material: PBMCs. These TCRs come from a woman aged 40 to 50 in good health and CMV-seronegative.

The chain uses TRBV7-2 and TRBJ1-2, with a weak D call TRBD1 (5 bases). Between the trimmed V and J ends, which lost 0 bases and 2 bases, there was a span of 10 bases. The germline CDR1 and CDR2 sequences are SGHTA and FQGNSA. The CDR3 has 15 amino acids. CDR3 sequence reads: CASSLAGGSNYGYTF. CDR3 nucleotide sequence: TGTGCCAGCAGCTTAGCCGGGGGTTCCAACTATGGCTACACCTTC.

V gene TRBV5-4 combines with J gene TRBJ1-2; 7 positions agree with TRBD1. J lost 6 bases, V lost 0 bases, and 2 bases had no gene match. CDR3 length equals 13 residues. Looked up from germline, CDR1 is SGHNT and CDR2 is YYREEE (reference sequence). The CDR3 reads CASSLGQGNGYTF. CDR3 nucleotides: TGTGCCAGCAGCTTGGGACAGGGCAATGGCTACACCTTC.

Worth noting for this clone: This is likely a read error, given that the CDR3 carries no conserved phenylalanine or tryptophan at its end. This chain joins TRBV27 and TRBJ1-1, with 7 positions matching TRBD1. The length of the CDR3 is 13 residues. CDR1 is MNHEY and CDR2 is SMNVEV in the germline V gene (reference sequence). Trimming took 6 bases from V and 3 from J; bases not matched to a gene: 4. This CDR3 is CASRPDRDTEAFL. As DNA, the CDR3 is TGTGCCAGCAGACCAGACAGGGACACTGAAGCTTTCCTT.

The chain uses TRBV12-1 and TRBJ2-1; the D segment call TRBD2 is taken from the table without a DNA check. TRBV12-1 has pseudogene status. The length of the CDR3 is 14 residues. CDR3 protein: CASTYEGERREQFF. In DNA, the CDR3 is TGTGCCAGCACCTACGAAGGAGAACGGCGTGAGCAGTTCTTC.

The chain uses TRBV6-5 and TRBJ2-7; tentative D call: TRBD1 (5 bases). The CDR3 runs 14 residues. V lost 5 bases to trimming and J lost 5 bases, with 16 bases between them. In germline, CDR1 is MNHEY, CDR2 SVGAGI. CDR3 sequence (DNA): TGTGCCAGCAGTCCCCAAGGGGTCCGCCACGAGCAGTACTTC. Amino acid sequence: CASSPQGVRHEQYF.

The CDR3 nucleotides are TGTGCCAGCAGGACCGGGACAGAAGTATACAATGAGCAGTTCTTC. This encodes CASRTGTEVYNEQFF. This sequence joins TRBV6-5 and TRBJ2-1, with 7 bases aligning to TRBD1. Germline V gene sequence: CDR1 MNHEY, CDR2 SVGAGI. The CDR3 totals 15 residues. Germline trimming cut 6 bases from V and 4 bases from J; bases unmatched to any gene: 9.

The DNA for the CDR3 is TGCGCCAGCAGCACGGGACAGGCAGGGGAGACCCAGTACTTC. The encoded protein is CASSTGQAGETQYF. The V call is TRBV5-1, the J call TRBJ2-5, with TRBD1 matching 8 bases. The V segment lost 4 bases and the J segment 5 bases; nucleotides outside the gene matches: 7. The V gene's germline CDR1 is SGHRS and CDR2 YFSETQ. The CDR3 totals 14 residues. The full variable domain, with the rest looked up from reference TRBV5-1 and TRBJ2-5, is KAGVTQTPRYLIKTRGQQVTLSCSPISGHRSVSWYQQTPGQGLQFLFEYFSETQRNKGNFPGRFSGRQFSNSRSEMNVSTLELGDSALYLCASSTGQAGETQYFGPGTRLLVL.

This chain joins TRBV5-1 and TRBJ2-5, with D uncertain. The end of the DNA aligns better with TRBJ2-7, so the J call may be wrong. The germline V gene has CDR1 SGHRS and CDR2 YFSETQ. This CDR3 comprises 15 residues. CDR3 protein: CASSSEDSLVYEQYF. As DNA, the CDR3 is TGCGCCAGCAGCTCTGAAGACTCCCTTGTTTACGAGCAGTACTTC.

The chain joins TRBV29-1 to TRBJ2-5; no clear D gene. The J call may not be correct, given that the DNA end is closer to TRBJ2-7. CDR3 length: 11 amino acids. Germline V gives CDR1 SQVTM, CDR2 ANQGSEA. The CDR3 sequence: CSVGSSYEQYF. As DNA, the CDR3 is TGCAGCGTTGGAAGCTCCTACGAGCAGTACTTC.

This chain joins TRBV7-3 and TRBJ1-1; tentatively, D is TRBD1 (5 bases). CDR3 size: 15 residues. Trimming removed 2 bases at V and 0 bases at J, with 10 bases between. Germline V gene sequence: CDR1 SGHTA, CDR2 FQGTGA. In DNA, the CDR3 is TGTGCCAGCAGCTTAGGGGGGGAGATGAACACTGAAGCTTTCTTT. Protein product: CASSLGGEMNTEAFF.

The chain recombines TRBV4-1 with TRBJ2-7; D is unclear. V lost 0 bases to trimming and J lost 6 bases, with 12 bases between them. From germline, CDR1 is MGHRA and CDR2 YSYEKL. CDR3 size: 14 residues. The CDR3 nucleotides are TGCGCCAGCAGCCAAGATCCGAGGCTCGGCGAGCAGTACTTC. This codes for CASSQDPRLGEQYF.

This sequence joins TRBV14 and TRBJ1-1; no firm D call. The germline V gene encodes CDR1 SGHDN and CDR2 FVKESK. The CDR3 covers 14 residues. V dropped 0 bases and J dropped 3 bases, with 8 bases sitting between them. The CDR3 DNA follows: TGTGCCAGCAGCCAAGATGCAACTGACACTGAAGCTTTCTTT. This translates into CASSQDATDTEAFF.